Presented here are 16 T cell receptor beta chains from one specimen sequenced in a study of metastatic and nonmetastatic thyroid tumors. TCRdb re-clonotyped the PCR reads via MiXCR. Of roughly 20,000 clones in the sample, approximately 40% are singletons; the top ten hold about 30%. Nobody among the patients had been given any treatment before thyroid surgery. Sequencing was done on a sample of tumor tissue. The source is a female donor with papillary thyroid cancer or a benign thyroid nodule (not recorded which). Some clones in this sample may be carry-over from other donors' samples.

V and J are TRBV11-1 and TRBJ2-7, with 8 bases fitting TRBD2. The CDR3 is made up of 16 amino acids. CDR1 and CDR2 from the germline V gene are SGHAT and FQDESV (reference sequence). Trimming removed 5 bases from V and 3 bases from J; junction bases left unmatched: 12. For the CDR3, the DNA is TGTGCCAGCAGCCGGGCCATCACTAGCGGCCTCTACGAGCAGTACTTC. It yields the protein CASSRAITSGLYEQYF. The complete variable domain, with remaining parts taken from reference TRBV11-1 and TRBJ2-7, reads EAEVAQSPRYKITEKSQAVAFWCDPISGHATLYWYRQILGQGPELLVQFQDESVVDDSQLPKDRFSAERLKGVDSTLKIQPAELGDSAMYLCASSRAITSGLYEQYFGPGTRLTVT.

This clone has just a few counts. The CDR3: CASSLNRAGAGANVLTF. As DNA, the CDR3 is TGTGCCAGCAGTTTGAATAGGGCAGGGGCTGGGGCCAACGTCCTGACTTTC. This chain connects TRBV28 to TRBJ2-6; TRBD1 is a possible D gene (6 bases). The CDR3 is 17 residues long. V lost 3 bases and J 2 bases, leaving 14 bases between the germline ends. In germline, CDR1 is MDHEN, CDR2 SYDVKM.

The rearrangement uses TRBV6-1 and TRBJ1-1; D is ambiguous. V gave up 3 bases and J gave up 6 bases, with 11 bases separating them. CDR3 size: 13 residues. Germline lookup yields CDR1 MNHNS and CDR2 SASEGT. The CDR3 here is CASSDEGYSEAFF. For the CDR3, the DNA is TGTGCCAGCAGTGATGAAGGATATTCTGAAGCTTTCTTT.

The rearrangement joins TRBV20-1 to TRBJ2-7, with D perhaps matching TRBD1 or TRBD2 (5 bases each). Germline CDR1 is DFQATT and CDR2 is SNEGSKA (reference sequence). The CDR3 runs to 12 residues. V gave up 6 bases and J gave up 3 bases, with 12 bases separating them. CDR3 residues: CSADTGGYEQYF. As DNA, the CDR3 is TGCAGTGCGGACACTGGAGGCTACGAGCAGTACTTC.

The chain joins TRBV20-1 to TRBJ2-2; D is perhaps TRBD1 or TRBD2 (5 bases each). The CDR3 sequence is 15 residues long. Trimming removed 0 bases at V and 7 bases at J, with 15 bases between. Germline lookup yields CDR1 DFQATT and CDR2 SNEGSKA (reference sequence). The CDR3 spells CSARDATEGIGELFF. The CDR3 DNA reads as TGCAGTGCTAGAGACGCGACAGAGGGCATCGGGGAGCTGTTTTTT.

This clone was counted between two and nine times. A junction boundary mismatches the germline segment, possibly from a read error. V gene TRBV6-5 combines with J gene TRBJ2-7; 12 nucleotides agree with TRBD2. The CDR3 is 18 residues long. Germline values: CDR1 MNHEY, CDR2 SVGAGI. The CDR3, as DNA: TGTGCCGGCAGTTACATTTCTAGCGGGAGGGGAAAACTCTACGAGCAGTACTTC. It encodes CAGSYISSGRGKLYEQYF.

This chain connects TRBV7-3 to TRBJ1-2; D possibly corresponds to TRBD1 (5 bases). V lost 1 base to trimming and J lost 8 bases, with 17 bases between them. This CDR3 region has 15 residues. The germline V gene has CDR1 SGHTA and CDR2 FQGTGA. CDR3 sequence: CASSLSTGDKGGYTF. CDR3 coding DNA: TGTGCCAGCAGCTTAAGCACGGGGGATAAGGGGGGCTACACCTTC.

DNA of the CDR3: TGTGCCAGTAGTATAGGTCCTAGCGGGAGTCCCAATGAGCAGTTCTTC. Its protein product is CASSIGPSGSPNEQFF. The rearrangement joins TRBV19 to TRBJ2-1; 10 bases are a match to TRBD2. V lost 1 base, J lost 6 bases, and 6 bases stayed unmatched. There are 16 residues in the CDR3. From germline, CDR1 is LNHDA and CDR2 SQIVND (reference sequence).

The chain couples TRBV2 to TRBJ1-5; D call uncertain. CDR3 length: 15 residues. V shed 6 bases and J shed 4 bases, with 16 bases lying between them. Germline V gene sequence: CDR1 SNHLY, CDR2 FYNNEI. The CDR3 protein is CASRERTDRNQPQHF. The CDR3 DNA follows: TGTGCCAGCAGAGAAAGGACGGATCGGAATCAGCCCCAGCATTTT.

The chain combines TRBV5-1 with TRBJ1-2; D is perhaps TRBD1 (5 bases). Germline CDR1 is SGHRS and CDR2 is YFSETQ. The CDR3 is 14 residues long. V was clipped by 4 bases and J by 8 bases, with 18 bases between them. CDR3 sequence (DNA): TGCGCCAGCAGCGGGGGGACCGGACAACTCGGCTACACCTTC. This encodes CASSGGTGQLGYTF.

This clone was detected once. The chain's CDR3 is CASSLGAGRDYTF. In DNA, the CDR3 is TGCGCCAGCAGCTTGGGGGCCGGCAGGGACTACACCTTC. The V and J genes are TRBV5-1 and TRBJ1-2; possibly TRBD1 for D (5 bases). Trimming took 0 bases from V and 10 from J, leaving 13 bases between them. The CDR3 is made up of 13 amino acids. Germline V gene sequence: CDR1 SGHRS, CDR2 YFSETQ.

CDR3 protein: CASSYGGQGYNSPLHF. The CDR3 bases are TGTGCCAGCAGTTACGGGGGTCAAGGGTATAATTCACCCCTCCACTTT. The gene calls are TRBV6-2 or TRBV6-3 and TRBJ1-6; TRBD1 is a possible D gene (5 bases). The V gene lost 2 bases and the J gene lost 4 bases, with 12 bases spanning the gap. CDR1 is MNHEY and CDR2 is SVGEGT in the germline V gene. CDR3 length: 16 residues.

The V and J genes are TRBV11-1 and TRBJ2-7; TRBD2 agrees at 7 bases. The CDR3 is 14 residues long. Germline V CDR1 and CDR2: SGHAT, FQDESV (reference sequence). V was clipped by 1 base and J by 3 bases; unmatched bases: 3. CDR3 DNA sequence: TGTGCCAGCAGCTTAGGGCTAGCGGACTACGAGCAGTACTTC. Its translation is CASSLGLADYEQYF.

This clone was seen more than once but under ten times. V and J are TRBV19 and TRBJ2-3; D unclear. The CDR3 covers 10 residues. The V and J ends lost 8 bases and 6 bases respectively, with 6 bases between them. Germline V lookup: CDR1 LNHDA, CDR2 SQIVND (reference sequence). The DNA of the CDR3 is TGTGCCAGTGGACCCGATACGCAGTATTTT. It is translated as CASGPDTQYF.

This clone has a count of ten or more. The chain uses TRBV6-1 and TRBJ1-2, with 8 bases matching TRBD1. The CDR3 totals 15 residues. CDR1 and CDR2 (germline): MNHNS, SASEGT. J was trimmed by 4 bases and V by 6 bases; bases with no gene match: 10. For the CDR3, the DNA is TGTGCCAGCAGGGACCGGGACAGGCACTTCTATGGCTACACCTTC. Protein: CASRDRDRHFYGYTF.

The chain has TRBV5-1 and TRBJ2-7; perhaps TRBD1 as D (6 bases). The CDR3 runs 12 residues. CDR1 and CDR2 from the germline V gene are SGHRS and YFSETQ. With 4 bases removed from V and 3 bases from J, the gap between germline ends came to 8 bases. CDR3 sequence (DNA): TGCGCCAGCAGCCCGACAGGCTACGAGCAGTACTTC. It specifies CASSPTGYEQYF.